These 3 T cell receptor beta chains were sequenced from one sample in a study of blood T cell repertoires in COVID-19. The protocol was immunoSEQ multiplex PCR, while the TCRdb copy is restricted to in-frame clones and leaves out a portion. The table has roughly 100,000 clones, over 75% seen once. Sequencing used peripheral blood. The source is a human donor in a cohort sampled during active COVID-19.

V and J are TRBV5-6 and TRBJ1-2; TRBD1 is a possible D gene (6 bases). Germline V lookup: CDR1 SGHDT, CDR2 YYEEEE. V was clipped by 4 bases and J by 11 bases, with 18 bases between them. CDR3 length: 13 residues. The CDR3 sequence: CASSPTGTIGYTF. CDR3 bases: TGTGCCAGCAGCCCAACCGGGACAATCGGTTACACCTTC.

The chain has TRBV5-5 and TRBJ1-2; D call uncertain. CDR3 length: 14 amino acids. Germline V CDR1 and CDR2: SGHKS, YYEKEE (reference sequence). V shed 0 bases and J shed 2 bases, with 8 bases lying between them. The chain's CDR3 is CASSLDAVNYGYTF. The CDR3 nucleotides are TGTGCCAGCAGCTTGGATGCAGTAAACTATGGCTACACCTTC.

CDR3 residues: CASSAEGQGSVEQYF. The CDR3 bases are TGTGCCAGCAGTGCCGAGGGACAGGGAAGCGTCGAGCAGTACTTC. V is TRBV27 and J is TRBJ2-7; the match to TRBD1 covers 9 bases. V was pared by 5 bases and J by 6 bases, with 11 bases of the junction left unmatched. The germline gives CDR1 MNHEY, CDR2 SMNVEV (reference sequence). The CDR3 is made up of 15 amino acids.